This entry describes one T cell receptor beta chain. The antigen remains undetermined. These data belong to a study of blood T cells in healthy people across ages. Study-level results: Long-lived and aged donors differed, with more naive CD4+ cells and higher diversity in the long-lived. CMV status of donors was unknown, possibly confounding expanded clonotype changes.

With a J-beta primer mix and a sample-barcoded 5' primer, a second PCR ran 7 to 11 cycles. TCRdb ran MiXCR on the 5' RACE reads and lists one entry per CDR3 protein. The profile shows some 1.7 million distinct CDR3 sequences, 28% of them singletons. The length of the CDR3 is 12 residues. Germline V gene lookup returns CDR1 KGHDR and CDR2 SFDVKD. V was clipped by 11 bases and J by 8 bases, with 17 bases between them. The gene calls are TRBV24-1 and TRBJ1-2; no reliable D call. This clonotype was sampled from a woman in her twenties or thirties in good health. The sequencing sample was made of blood. CDR3 loop: CAIAGPQEGYTF. The CDR3 region has the DNA TGTGCCATCGCGGGTCCTCAAGAGGGCTACACCTTC.